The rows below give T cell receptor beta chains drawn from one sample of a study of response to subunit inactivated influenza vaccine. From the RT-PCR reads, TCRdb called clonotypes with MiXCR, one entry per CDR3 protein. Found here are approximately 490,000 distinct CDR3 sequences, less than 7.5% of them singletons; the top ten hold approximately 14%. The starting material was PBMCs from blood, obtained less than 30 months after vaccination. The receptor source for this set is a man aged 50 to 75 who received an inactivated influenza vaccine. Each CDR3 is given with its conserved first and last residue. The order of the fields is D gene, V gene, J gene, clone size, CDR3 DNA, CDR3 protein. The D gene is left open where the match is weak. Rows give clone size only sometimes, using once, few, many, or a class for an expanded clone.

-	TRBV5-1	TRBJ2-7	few	TGCGCCAGCAGCTTGCGGTCAGTTGGATCCTACGAGCAGTACTTC	CASSLRSVGSYEQYF
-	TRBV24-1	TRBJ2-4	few	TGTGCCACCAGTGATTTGGGCCTTGCCAAAAACATTCAGTACTTC	CATSDLGLAKNIQYF
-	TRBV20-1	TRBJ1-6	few	TGCAGTGCTAGTAAGGGCAGGAGCTCCTATAATTCACCCCTCCACTTT	CSASKGRSSYNSPLHF
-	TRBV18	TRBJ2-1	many	TGTGCCAGCTCAGAAATATCCGGGACAGAGCAGTTCTTC	CASSEISGTEQFF
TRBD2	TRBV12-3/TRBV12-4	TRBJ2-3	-	TGTGCCAGCAGTCACGGGACTAGCAGCCCAGATACGCAGTATTTT	CASSHGTSSPDTQYF
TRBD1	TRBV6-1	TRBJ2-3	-	TGTGCCAGCAGCCCACGGCGGAACAGGGGAATTAGCACAGATACGCAGTATTTT	CASSPRRNRGISTDTQYF
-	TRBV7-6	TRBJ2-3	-	TGTGCCAGCAGCTTCTTACGGCCGACAGGGAGGGTCACAGATACGCAGTATTTT	CASSFLRPTGRVTDTQYF
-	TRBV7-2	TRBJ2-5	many	TGTGCCAGCAGCTTTACCGGACGAGAGACCCAGTACTTC	CASSFTGRETQYF
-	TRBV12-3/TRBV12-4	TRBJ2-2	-	TGTGCCATCAGTTTAGGGGTCAGGGGAGTAGGAGCGAACACCGGGGAGCTGTTTTTT	CAISLGVRGVGANTGELFF
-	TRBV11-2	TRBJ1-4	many	TGTGCCAGCAGTTGGGAGGTGGGCAGAGCTAATGAAAAACTGTTTTTT	CASSWEVGRANEKLFF
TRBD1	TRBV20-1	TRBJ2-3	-	TGCAGTGCTTCCGAGGGGGCGCATAAAGATACGCAGTATTTT	CSASEGAHKDTQYF
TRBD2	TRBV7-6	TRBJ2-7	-	TGTGCCAGCAGCCCACTAGCGGGGGGCCATTCCTACGAGCAGTACTTC	CASSPLAGGHSYEQYF
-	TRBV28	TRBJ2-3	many	TGTGCCAGCAGGGGGACACTTATCACAGATACGCAGTATTTT	CASRGTLITDTQYF
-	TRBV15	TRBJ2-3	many	TGTGCCACCAGCAGTTTCACAGATACGCAGTATTTT	CATSSFTDTQYF
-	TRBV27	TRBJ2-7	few	TGTGCCAGCAGTTTCGGCGGGGTAGACTACGAGCAGTACTTC	CASSFGGVDYEQYF
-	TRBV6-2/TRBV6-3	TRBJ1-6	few	TGTGCCAGCAGTTACTCGAAGGGTGAGCAGTTTAGGTCGACGAATTCACCCCTCCACTTT	CASSYSKGEQFRSTNSPLHF
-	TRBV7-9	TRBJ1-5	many	TGTGCCAGCAGCTTACACGGGGCGGACAATCAGCCCCAGCATTTT	CASSLHGADNQPQHF
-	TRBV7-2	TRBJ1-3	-	TGTGCCAGCAGCTTAGTTGGGGGAGCGGGAAACACCATATATTTT	CASSLVGGAGNTIYF
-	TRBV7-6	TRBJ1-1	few	TGTGCCAGCAGCTTAGCCGTAGGGGCCCGGGGGGCTGAAGCTTTCTTT	CASSLAVGARGAEAFF
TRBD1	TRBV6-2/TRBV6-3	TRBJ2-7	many	TGTGCCAGCAGTTACTGGGGACAGGTCTCCTACGAGCAGTACTTC	CASSYWGQVSYEQYF
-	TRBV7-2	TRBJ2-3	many	TGTGCCAGCAGCCCACCTGGGACTGGCCGCACAGATACGCAGTATTTT	CASSPPGTGRTDTQYF
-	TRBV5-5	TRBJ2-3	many	TGTGCCAGCAGCCGCTCTTCTCTTTCTGATACGCAGTATTTT	CASSRSSLSDTQYF
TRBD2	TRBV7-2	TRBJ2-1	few	TGTGCCAGCAGCTTAGGTAGCGGGCGGTACAATGAGCAGTTCTTC	CASSLGSGRYNEQFF
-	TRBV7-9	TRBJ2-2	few	TGTGCCAGCCCCGGCCTTAGGGGATACACCGGGGAGCTGTTTTTT	CASPGLRGYTGELFF
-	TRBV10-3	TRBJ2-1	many	TGTGCCATCAGAGCCGGGACTGTGGACAATGAGCAGTTCTTC	CAIRAGTVDNEQFF
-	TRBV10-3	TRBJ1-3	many	TGTGCCATCAGTGAGAACAGGCAAACTGGAAACACCATATATTTT	CAISENRQTGNTIYF
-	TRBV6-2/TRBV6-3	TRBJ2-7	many	TGTGCCAGCAGTTACTCGACGAACTACGAGCAGTACTTC	CASSYSTNYEQYF
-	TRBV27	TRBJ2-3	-	TGTGCCAGCAGTTTAATCGATGCCTACTCAGATACGCAGTATTTT	CASSLIDAYSDTQYF
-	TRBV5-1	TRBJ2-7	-	TGCGCCAGCAGCCTAGGGTATCTCGACGAGCAGTACTTC	CASSLGYLDEQYF
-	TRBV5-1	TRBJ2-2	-	TGCGCCAGCAGCTTGGGCGAAAGCGGGGAGCTGTTTTTT	CASSLGESGELFF
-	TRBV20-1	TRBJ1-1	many	TGCAGTGCTAGTCAGCAGCTGGTAGACACTGAAGCTTTCTTT	CSASQQLVDTEAFF
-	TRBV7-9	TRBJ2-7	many	TGTGCCAGCAGCTATGGGGGCCTCTACGAGCAGTACTTC	CASSYGGLYEQYF
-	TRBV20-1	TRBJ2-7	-	TGCAGTGCTAGCGGGACGGACAATACCTACGAGCAGTACTTC	CSASGTDNTYEQYF
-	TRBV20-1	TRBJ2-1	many	TGCAGTGCCCCGGAAGGCGGGGATGGTGAGCAGTTCTTC	CSAPEGGDGEQFF
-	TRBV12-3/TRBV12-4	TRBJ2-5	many	TGTGCCAGCAGTTTAAATGGGGAGACCCAGTACTTC	CASSLNGETQYF
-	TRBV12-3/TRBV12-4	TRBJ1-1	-	TGTGCCAGCACGAAGAGGAAGGGGGACACTGAAGCTTTCTTT	CASTKRKGDTEAFF
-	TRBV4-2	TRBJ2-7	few	TGTGCCAGCAGCCAAGTTTTAGAAATTAACTACGAGCAGTACTTC	CASSQVLEINYEQYF
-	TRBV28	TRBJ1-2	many	TGTGCCAGCAGTGGAGCCTTGACTCAGCTTTATGGCTACACCTTC	CASSGALTQLYGYTF
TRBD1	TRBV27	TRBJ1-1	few	TGTGCCAGCAGTCCCTCGAAGGGGGCTAACACTGAAGCTTTCTTT	CASSPSKGANTEAFF
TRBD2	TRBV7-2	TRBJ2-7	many	TGTGCCAGCAGCGTGTCTAGCGGGGTGTACGAGCAGTACTTC	CASSVSSGVYEQYF